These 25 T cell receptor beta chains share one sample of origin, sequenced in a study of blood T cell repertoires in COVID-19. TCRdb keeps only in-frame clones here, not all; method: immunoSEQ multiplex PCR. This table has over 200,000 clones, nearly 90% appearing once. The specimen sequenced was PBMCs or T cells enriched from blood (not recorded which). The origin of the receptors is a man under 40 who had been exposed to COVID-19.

The CDR3 reads CSVEGSRGGPVETQYF. In DNA form, the CDR3 reads TGCAGCGTTGAAGGCTCTCGCGGGGGCCCCGTAGAGACCCAGTACTTC. V and J are TRBV29-1 and TRBJ2-5; TRBD2 might be the D (7 bases). The germline V and J ends were trimmed by 1 base and 4 bases, with 19 bases remaining between them. CDR3 length: 16 amino acids. The germline V gene has CDR1 SQVTM and CDR2 ANQGSEA.

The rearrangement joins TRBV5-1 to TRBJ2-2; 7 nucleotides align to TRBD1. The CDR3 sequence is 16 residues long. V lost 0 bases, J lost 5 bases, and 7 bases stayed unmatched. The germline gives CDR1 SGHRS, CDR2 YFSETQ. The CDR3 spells CASSLGQGDGTGELFF. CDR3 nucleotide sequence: TGCGCCAGCAGCTTGGGACAGGGAGATGGGACCGGGGAGCTGTTTTTT.

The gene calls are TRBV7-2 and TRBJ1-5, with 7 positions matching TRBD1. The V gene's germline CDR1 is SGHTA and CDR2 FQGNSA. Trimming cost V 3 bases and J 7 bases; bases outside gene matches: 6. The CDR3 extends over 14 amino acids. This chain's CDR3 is CASSLRQGAQPQHF. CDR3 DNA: TGTGCCAGCAGCTTGAGACAGGGCGCCCAGCCCCAGCATTTT.

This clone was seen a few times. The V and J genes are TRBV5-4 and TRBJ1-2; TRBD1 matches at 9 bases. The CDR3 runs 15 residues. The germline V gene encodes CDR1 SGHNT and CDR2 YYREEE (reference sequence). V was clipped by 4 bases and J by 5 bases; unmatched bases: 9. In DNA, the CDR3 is TGTGCCAGCAGCCCGGGACAGGGACCGGGGTATGGCTACACCTTC. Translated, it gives CASSPGQGPGYGYTF.

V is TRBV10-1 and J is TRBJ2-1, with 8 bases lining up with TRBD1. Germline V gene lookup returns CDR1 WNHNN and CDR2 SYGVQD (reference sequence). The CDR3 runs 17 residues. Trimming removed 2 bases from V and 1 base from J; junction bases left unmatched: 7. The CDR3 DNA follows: TGCGCCAGCAGTGAGCCAGGGACAGGACTTTCCTACAATGAGCAGTTCTTC. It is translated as CASSEPGTGLSYNEQFF.

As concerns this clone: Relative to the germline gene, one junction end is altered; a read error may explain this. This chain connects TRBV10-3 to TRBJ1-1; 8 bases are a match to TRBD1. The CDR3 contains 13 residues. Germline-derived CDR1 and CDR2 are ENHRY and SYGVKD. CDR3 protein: CAITQGGNAEAFF. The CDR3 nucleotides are TGTGCCATAACACAGGGGGGGAACGCTGAAGCTTTCTTT.

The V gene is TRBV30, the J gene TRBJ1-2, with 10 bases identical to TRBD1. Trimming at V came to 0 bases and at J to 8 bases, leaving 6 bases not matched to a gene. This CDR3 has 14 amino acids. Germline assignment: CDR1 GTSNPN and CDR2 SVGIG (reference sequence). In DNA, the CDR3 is TGTGCCTGGAGTGTTGGGCGACAGGGGGCCGGCTACACCTTC. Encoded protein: CAWSVGRQGAGYTF.

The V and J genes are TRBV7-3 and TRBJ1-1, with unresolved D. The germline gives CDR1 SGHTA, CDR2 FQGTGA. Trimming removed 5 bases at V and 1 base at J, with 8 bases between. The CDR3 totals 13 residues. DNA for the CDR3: TGTGCCAGCAGCCCACAACAGAACACTGAAGCTTTCTTT. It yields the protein CASSPQQNTEAFF.

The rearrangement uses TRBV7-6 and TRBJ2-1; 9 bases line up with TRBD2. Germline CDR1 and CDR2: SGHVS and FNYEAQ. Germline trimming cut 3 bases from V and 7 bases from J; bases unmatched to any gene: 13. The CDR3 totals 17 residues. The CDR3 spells CASSFLSWTSVKNEQFF. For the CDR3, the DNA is TGTGCCAGCAGCTTTCTAAGCTGGACTAGCGTGAAAAATGAGCAGTTCTTC. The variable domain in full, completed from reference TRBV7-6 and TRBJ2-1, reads GAGVSQSPRYKVTKRGQDVALRCDPISGHVSLYWYRQALGQGPEFLTYFNYEAQQDKSGLPNDRFSAERPEGSISTLTIQRTEQRDSAMYRCASSFLSWTSVKNEQFFGPGTRLTVL.

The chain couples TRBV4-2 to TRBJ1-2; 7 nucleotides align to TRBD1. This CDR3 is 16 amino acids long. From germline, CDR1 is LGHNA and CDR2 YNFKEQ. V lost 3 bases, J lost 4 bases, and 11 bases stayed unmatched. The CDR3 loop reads CASSQIQGSPLYGYTF. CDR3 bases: TGTGCCAGCAGCCAGATACAGGGGTCACCACTCTATGGCTACACCTTC.

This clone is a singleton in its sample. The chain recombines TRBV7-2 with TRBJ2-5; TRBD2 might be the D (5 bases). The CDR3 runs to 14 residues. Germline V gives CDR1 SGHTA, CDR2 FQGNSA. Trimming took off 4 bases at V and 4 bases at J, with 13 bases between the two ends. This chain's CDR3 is CASSWRFLLETQYF. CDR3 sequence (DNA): TGTGCCAGCAGCTGGAGGTTCTTGTTAGAGACCCAGTACTTC. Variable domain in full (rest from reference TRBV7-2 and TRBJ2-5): GAGVSQSPSNKVTEKGKDVELRCDPISGHTALYWYRQSLGQGLEFLIYFQGNSAPDKSGLPSDRFSAERTGGSVSTLTIQRTQQEDSAVYLCASSWRFLLETQYFGPGTRLLVL.

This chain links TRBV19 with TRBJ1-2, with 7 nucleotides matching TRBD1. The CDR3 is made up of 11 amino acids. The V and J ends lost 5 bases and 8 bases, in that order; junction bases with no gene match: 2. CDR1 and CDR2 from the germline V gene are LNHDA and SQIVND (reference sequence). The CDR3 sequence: CASSRQGGYTF. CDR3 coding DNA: TGTGCCAGTAGTCGACAGGGCGGCTACACCTTC.

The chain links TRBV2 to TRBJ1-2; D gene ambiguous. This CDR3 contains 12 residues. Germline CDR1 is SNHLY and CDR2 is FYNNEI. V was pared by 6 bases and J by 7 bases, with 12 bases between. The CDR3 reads CASRIATRGYTF. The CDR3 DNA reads TGTGCCAGCAGAATTGCGACTCGTGGCTACACCTTC. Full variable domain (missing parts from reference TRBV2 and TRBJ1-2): EPEVTQTPSHQVTQMGQEVILRCVPISNHLYFYWYRQILGQKVEFLVSFYNNEISEKSEIFDDQFSVERPDGSNFTLKIRSTKLEDSAMYFCASRIATRGYTFGSGTRLTVV.

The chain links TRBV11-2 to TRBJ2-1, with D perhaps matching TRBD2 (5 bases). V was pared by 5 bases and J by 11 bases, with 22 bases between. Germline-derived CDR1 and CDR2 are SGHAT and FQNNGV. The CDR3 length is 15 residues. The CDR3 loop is CASSPHPVVGIKQFF. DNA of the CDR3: TGTGCCAGCAGCCCCCACCCGGTCGTCGGGATAAAGCAGTTCTTC.

The CDR3 nucleotides read TGTGCCAGCAGCCCAAGCGGCGGAGGGGTTTATGGCTACACCTTC. Translated: CASSPSGGGVYGYTF. This chain joins TRBV7-9 and TRBJ1-2, with D possibly matching TRBD1 (5 bases). In germline, CDR1 is SEHNR, CDR2 FQNEAQ (reference sequence). V was clipped by 5 bases and J by 5 bases, with 18 bases between them. The CDR3 loop spans 15 amino acids.

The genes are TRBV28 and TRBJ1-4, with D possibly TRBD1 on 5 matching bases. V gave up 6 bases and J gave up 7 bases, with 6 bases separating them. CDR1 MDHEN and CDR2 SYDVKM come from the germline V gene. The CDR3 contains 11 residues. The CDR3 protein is CASSTGEKLFF. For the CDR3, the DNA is TGTGCCAGCAGCACAGGTGAAAAACTGTTTTTT.

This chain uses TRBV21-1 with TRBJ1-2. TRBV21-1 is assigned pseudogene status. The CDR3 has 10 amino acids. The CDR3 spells CASGVGGYTF. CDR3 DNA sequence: TGTGCCAGCGGAGTTGGGGGCTACACCTTC.

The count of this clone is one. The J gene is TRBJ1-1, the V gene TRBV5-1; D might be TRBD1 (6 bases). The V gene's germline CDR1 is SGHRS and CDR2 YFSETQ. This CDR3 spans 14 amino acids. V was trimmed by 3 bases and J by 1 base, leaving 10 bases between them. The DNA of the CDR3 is TGCGCCAGCAGCTCGTCAGGGGCGAACACTGAAGCTTTCTTT. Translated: CASSSSGANTEAFF. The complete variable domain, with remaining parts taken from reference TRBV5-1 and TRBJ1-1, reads KAGVTQTPRYLIKTRGQQVTLSCSPISGHRSVSWYQQTPGQGLQFLFEYFSETQRNKGNFPGRFSGRQFSNSRSEMNVSTLELGDSALYLCASSSSGANTEAFFGQGTRLTVV.

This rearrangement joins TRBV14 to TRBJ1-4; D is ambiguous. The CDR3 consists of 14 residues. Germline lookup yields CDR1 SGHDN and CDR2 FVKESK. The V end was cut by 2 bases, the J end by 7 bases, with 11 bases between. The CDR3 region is CASSQYRLGEKLFF. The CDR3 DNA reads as TGTGCCAGCAGCCAATACAGATTGGGTGAAAAACTGTTTTTT. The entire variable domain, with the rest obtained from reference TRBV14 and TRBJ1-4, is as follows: EAGVTQFPSHSVIEKGQTVTLRCDPISGHDNLYWYRRVMGKEIKFLLHFVKESKQDESGMPNNRFLAERTGGTYSTLKVQPAELEDSGVYFCASSQYRLGEKLFFGSGTQLSVL.

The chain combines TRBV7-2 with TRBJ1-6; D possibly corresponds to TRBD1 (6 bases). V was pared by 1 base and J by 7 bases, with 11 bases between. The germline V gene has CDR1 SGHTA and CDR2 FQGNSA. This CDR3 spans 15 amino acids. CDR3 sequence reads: CASSLGGQPNSPLHF. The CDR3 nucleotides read TGTGCCAGCAGCTTAGGTGGACAGCCGAATTCACCCCTCCACTTT.

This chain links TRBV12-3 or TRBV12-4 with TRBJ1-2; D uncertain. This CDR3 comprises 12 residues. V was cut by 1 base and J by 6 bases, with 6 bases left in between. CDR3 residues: CASSLGRDGYTF. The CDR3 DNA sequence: TGTGCCAGCAGTTTAGGGAGGGATGGCTACACCTTC.

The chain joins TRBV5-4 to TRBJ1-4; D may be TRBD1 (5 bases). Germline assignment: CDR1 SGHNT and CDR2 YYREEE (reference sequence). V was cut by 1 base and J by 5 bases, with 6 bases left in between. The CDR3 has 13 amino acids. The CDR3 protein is CASSLQGNEKLFF. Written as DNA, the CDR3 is TGTGCCAGCAGCTTGCAGGGAAATGAAAAACTGTTTTTT.

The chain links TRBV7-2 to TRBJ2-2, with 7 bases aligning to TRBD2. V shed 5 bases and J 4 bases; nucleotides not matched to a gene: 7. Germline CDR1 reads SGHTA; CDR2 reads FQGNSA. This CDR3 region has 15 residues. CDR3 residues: CASSPPGTITGELFF. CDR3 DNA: TGTGCCAGCAGCCCACCCGGGACTATCACCGGGGAGCTGTTTTTT.

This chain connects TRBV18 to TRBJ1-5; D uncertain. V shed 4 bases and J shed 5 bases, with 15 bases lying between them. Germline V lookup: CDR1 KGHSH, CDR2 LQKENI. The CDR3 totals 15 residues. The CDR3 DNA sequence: TGTGCCAGCTCACTCAACCCGAGTGAAGATCAGCCCCAGCATTTT. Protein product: CASSLNPSEDQPQHF.

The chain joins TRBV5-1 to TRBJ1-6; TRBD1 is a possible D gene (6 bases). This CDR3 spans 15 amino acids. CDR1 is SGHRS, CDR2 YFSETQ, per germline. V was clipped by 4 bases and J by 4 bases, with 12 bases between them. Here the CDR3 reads CASSPEDRYNSPLHF. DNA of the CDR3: TGCGCCAGCAGCCCCGAAGACAGGTATAATTCACCCCTCCACTTT.